Listed below are T cell receptor beta chains from one sample, sequenced in a study of monozygotic twins with inflammatory bowel disease. From the 5' RACE reads, TCRdb lists one entry per CDR3 protein and no DNA. The sample data list over 200,000 distinct CDR3 sequences. The sequencing input was blood. These TCRs come from a human donor with ulcerative colitis or Crohn's disease, or a healthy co-twin of an affected twin (not recorded which). Each CDR3 is given with its conserved first and last residue.

cdr3_aa: CASSLRGFTRTDTQYF; v_call: TRBV5-1; j_call: TRBJ2-3
cdr3_aa: CASSPDRVFGYTF; v_call: TRBV18; j_call: TRBJ1-2
cdr3_aa: CASSPPWPNTEAFF; v_call: TRBV18; j_call: TRBJ1-1
cdr3_aa: CASSHGATNTEAFF; v_call: TRBV3-1; j_call: TRBJ1-1
cdr3_aa: CASSPSGPELYGYTF; v_call: TRBV11-2; j_call: TRBJ1-2
cdr3_aa: CASSLDSGTGYQPQHF; v_call: TRBV11-2; j_call: TRBJ1-5
cdr3_aa: CSVVNYNEQFF; v_call: TRBV29-1; j_call: TRBJ2-1
cdr3_aa: CASSLRLYQETQYF; v_call: TRBV12-3/TRBV12-4; j_call: TRBJ2-5
cdr3_aa: CASSRDAGGFTFYGYTF; v_call: TRBV4-2; j_call: TRBJ1-2
cdr3_aa: CSADLPGGPETQYF; v_call: TRBV20-1; j_call: TRBJ2-5